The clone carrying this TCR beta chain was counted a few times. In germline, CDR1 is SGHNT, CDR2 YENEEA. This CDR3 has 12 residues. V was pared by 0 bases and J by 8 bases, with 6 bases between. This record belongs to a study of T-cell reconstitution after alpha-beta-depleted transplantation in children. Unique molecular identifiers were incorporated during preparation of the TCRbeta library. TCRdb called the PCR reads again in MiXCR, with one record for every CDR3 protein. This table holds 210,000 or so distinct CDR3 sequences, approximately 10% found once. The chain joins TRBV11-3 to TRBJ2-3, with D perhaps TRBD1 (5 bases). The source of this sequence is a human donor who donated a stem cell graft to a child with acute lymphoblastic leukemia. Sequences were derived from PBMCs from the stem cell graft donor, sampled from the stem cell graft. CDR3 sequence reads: CASSLDQGTQYF. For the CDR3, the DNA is TGTGCCAGCAGCTTAGATCAGGGTACGCAGTATTTT.